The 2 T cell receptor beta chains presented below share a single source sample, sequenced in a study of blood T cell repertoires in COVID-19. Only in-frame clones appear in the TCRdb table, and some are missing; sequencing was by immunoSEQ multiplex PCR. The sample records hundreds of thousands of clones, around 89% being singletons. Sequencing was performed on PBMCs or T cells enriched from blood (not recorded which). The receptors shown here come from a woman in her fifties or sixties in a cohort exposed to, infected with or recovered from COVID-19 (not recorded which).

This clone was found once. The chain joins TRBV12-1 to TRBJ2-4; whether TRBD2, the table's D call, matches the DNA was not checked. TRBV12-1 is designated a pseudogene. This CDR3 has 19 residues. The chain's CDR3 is CASSFPGEVRMIAKNIQYF. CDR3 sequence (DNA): TGTGCCAGCAGCTTTCCGGGGGAAGTGAGGATGATAGCCAAAAACATTCAGTACTTC.

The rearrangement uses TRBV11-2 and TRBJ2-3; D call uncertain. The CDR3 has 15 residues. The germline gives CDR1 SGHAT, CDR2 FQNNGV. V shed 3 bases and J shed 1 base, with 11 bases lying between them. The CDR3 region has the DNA TGTGCCAGCAGCTTGGGTAGCTTGGGCACAGATACGCAGTATTTT. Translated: CASSLGSLGTDTQYF.